The rows below give T cell receptor beta chains drawn from one sample of a study of STAT5B mutations in CD4+ large granular lymphocyte leukemia. TCRdb's table, derived via immunoSEQ multiplex PCR, lists solely in-frame clones and lacks some. The sample has nearly 35,000 clones, under 80% seen once. Sequenced material: CD4+ T cells from blood buffy coats. The receptors were gathered from a human donor in good health. Both conserved end residues are part of each CDR3. A D gene is named only where the DNA matches it firmly. Clone size appears in some rows only: once, few, many, or a class for an expanded clone.

D: -; size: -; J: TRBJ2-1; V: TRBV7-6; CDR3: CASSFAIGSYNEQFF; DNA: TGTGCCAGCAGCTTCGCTATCGGCTCCTACAATGAGCAGTTCTTC
D: TRBD1; size: -; J: TRBJ2-2; V: TRBV5-1; CDR3: CASSLGDRGTGELFF; DNA: TGCGCCAGCAGCTTGGGGGACAGAGGCACCGGGGAGCTGTTTTTT
D: -; size: -; J: TRBJ2-7; V: TRBV28; CDR3: CASSFDAYEQYF; DNA: TGTGCCAGCAGTTTTGATGCCTACGAGCAGTACTTC
D: -; size: few; J: TRBJ1-4; V: TRBV5-6; CDR3: CASSLDMGGDRRDF; DNA: TGTGCCAGCAGCTTGGATATGGGCGGAGACAGACGCGATTTT
D: TRBD1; size: -; J: TRBJ2-2; V: TRBV6-1; CDR3: CASSEYPGTGYTGELFF; DNA: TGTGCCAGCAGTGAATACCCCGGGACAGGGTACACCGGGGAGCTGTTTTTT
D: -; size: -; J: TRBJ1-2; V: TRBV15; CDR3: CATSGEGGSYNYGYTF; DNA: TGTGCCACCAGCGGGGAGGGAGGATCCTACAACTATGGCTACACCTTC
D: -; size: -; J: TRBJ1-2; V: TRBV20-1; CDR3: CSARDIEYTF; DNA: TGCAGTGCTAGAGATATCGAGTACACCTTC
D: TRBD2; size: -; J: TRBJ2-1; V: TRBV6-1; CDR3: CASSTSGTAPEQFF; DNA: TGTGCCAGCAGTACTAGCGGGACTGCCCCTGAGCAGTTCTTC
D: -; size: few; J: TRBJ2-7; V: TRBV2; CDR3: CASRSLYEQYF; DNA: TGTGCCAGCAGGAGTCTTTACGAGCAGTACTTC
D: -; size: -; J: TRBJ2-3; V: TRBV6-6; CDR3: CASSKGPTARDTQYF; DNA: TGTGCCAGCAGCAAGGGACCTACCGCGAGGGATACGCAGTATTTT
D: -; size: -; J: TRBJ1-1; V: TRBV10-1; CDR3: CASSEQGKNTEAFF; DNA: TGCGCCAGCAGTGAGCAGGGGAAGAACACTGAAGCTTTCTTT
D: -; size: -; J: TRBJ2-2; V: TRBV7-9; CDR3: CASSLAPGNGPGELFF; DNA: TGTGCCAGCAGCTTAGCCCCAGGGAATGGGCCCGGGGAGCTGTTTTTT
D: -; size: -; J: TRBJ2-4; V: TRBV21-1; CDR3: CASSKLFGGKNIQYF; DNA: TGTGCCAGCAGCAAGTTATTCGGCGGTAAAAACATTCAGTACTTC
D: -; size: once; J: TRBJ2-5; V: TRBV29-1; CDR3: CSGRMLGPGKETQYF; DNA: TGCAGCGGGCGCATGCTTGGCCCCGGGAAAGAGACCCAGTACTTC
D: -; size: -; J: TRBJ2-2; V: TRBV19; CDR3: CASSITVYTGELFF; DNA: TGTGCCAGTAGTATAACGGTGTACACCGGGGAGCTGTTTTTT
D: -; size: -; J: TRBJ1-2; V: TRBV6-6; CDR3: CASRRGLGYTF; DNA: TGTGCCAGCAGGCGCGGGCTTGGCTACACCTTC
D: -; size: -; J: TRBJ2-7; V: TRBV6-5; CDR3: CASRVEYEQYF; DNA: TGTGCCAGCAGGGTAGAGTACGAGCAGTACTTC
D: TRBD1; size: -; J: TRBJ1-2; V: TRBV9; CDR3: CASSPRQGATGNGYTF; DNA: TGTGCCAGCAGCCCACGGCAGGGGGCGACGGGGAATGGCTACACCTTC
D: -; size: -; J: TRBJ1-4; V: TRBV2; CDR3: CASRVTGSTNEKLFF; DNA: TGTGCCAGCAGGGTAACAGGGTCAACTAATGAAAAACTGTTTTTT
D: TRBD2; size: -; J: TRBJ2-7; V: TRBV5-6; CDR3: CASSLGLAGLYEQYF; DNA: TGTGCCAGCAGCTTGGGACTAGCGGGACTCTACGAGCAGTACTTC
D: -; size: -; J: TRBJ1-1; V: TRBV9; CDR3: CASSVGANTEAFF; DNA: TGTGCCAGCAGCGTCGGGGCTAACACTGAAGCTTTCTTT
D: -; size: -; J: TRBJ1-1; V: TRBV19; CDR3: CASSNSMNTEAFF; DNA: TGTGCCAGTAGTAACAGCATGAACACTGAAGCTTTCTTT
D: -; size: -; J: TRBJ2-1; V: TRBV11-1; CDR3: CASSSLIGRGNEQFF; DNA: TGTGCCAGCAGCTCCCTCATAGGGAGAGGGAATGAGCAGTTCTTC
D: -; size: -; J: TRBJ2-3; V: TRBV7-2; CDR3: CASSLWTGTEDTQYF; DNA: TGTGCCAGCAGCTTATGGACGGGAACGGAAGATACGCAGTATTTT
D: TRBD1; size: -; J: TRBJ1-2; V: TRBV6-1; CDR3: CASTIDRGAYGYTF; DNA: TGTGCCAGCACCATAGACAGGGGGGCCTATGGCTACACCTTC
D: TRBD1; size: -; J: TRBJ1-1; V: TRBV5-1; CDR3: CASSLVGGTGQLTEAFF; DNA: TGCGCCAGCAGCTTGGTGGGGGGGACAGGGCAGTTGACTGAAGCTTTCTTT
D: -; size: -; J: TRBJ2-1; V: TRBV2; CDR3: CASKAVNSYNEQFF; DNA: TGTGCCAGCAAGGCAGTGAACTCCTACAATGAGCAGTTCTTC
D: TRBD2; size: -; J: TRBJ2-1; V: TRBV5-4; CDR3: CASSQVQTSGAAGEQFF; DNA: TGTGCCAGCAGCCAAGTCCAGACTAGCGGGGCGGCGGGTGAGCAGTTCTTC
D: -; size: -; J: TRBJ1-1; V: TRBV5-1; CDR3: CASSLTLGGTEAFF; DNA: TGCGCCAGCAGCTTGACCCTCGGGGGCACTGAAGCTTTCTTT
D: -; size: -; J: TRBJ2-3; V: TRBV29-1; CDR3: CSVGTRNTDTQYF; DNA: TGCAGCGTTGGCACTCGAAACACAGATACGCAGTATTTT
D: TRBD2; size: -; J: TRBJ2-1; V: TRBV7-9; CDR3: CASSLDTSDEQFF; DNA: TGTGCCAGCAGCTTGGACACTAGCGATGAGCAGTTCTTC
D: TRBD1; size: -; J: TRBJ1-1; V: TRBV15; CDR3: CATSPLGTGATEAFF; DNA: TGTGCCACCAGCCCATTGGGTACAGGGGCCACTGAAGCTTTCTTT
D: -; size: -; J: TRBJ1-2; V: TRBV19; CDR3: CASSTGQIHGYTF; DNA: TGTGCCAGTAGTACCGGACAGATCCATGGCTACACCTTC
D: -; size: once; J: TRBJ1-1; V: TRBV19; CDR3: CASTPQGLGTEAFF; DNA: TGTGCCAGTACCCCACAGGGTTTGGGAACTGAAGCTTTCTTT
D: TRBD1; size: -; J: TRBJ2-7; V: TRBV19; CDR3: CASSPQTGVHEQYF; DNA: TGTGCCAGTAGTCCCCAGACAGGGGTCCACGAGCAGTACTTC
D: -; size: -; J: TRBJ2-5; V: TRBV18; CDR3: CASSPHQETQYF; DNA: TGTGCCAGCTCACCACACCAGGAGACCCAGTACTTC
D: -; size: -; J: TRBJ2-7; V: TRBV5-6; CDR3: CASSSLRTPETYEQYF; DNA: TGTGCCAGCAGCTCCCTCAGGACTCCAGAAACCTACGAGCAGTACTTC
D: -; size: -; J: TRBJ2-5; V: TRBV7-9; CDR3: CASSWGARETQYF; DNA: TGTGCCAGCAGCTGGGGGGCCCGGGAGACCCAGTACTTC
D: -; size: few; J: TRBJ2-3; V: TRBV15; CDR3: CATSRDETDTQYF; DNA: TGTGCCACCAGCAGAGATGAGACAGATACGCAGTATTTT
D: -; size: few; J: TRBJ2-5; V: TRBV12-5; CDR3: CASGFSSQETQYF; DNA: TGTGCTAGTGGTTTTTCCTCCCAAGAGACCCAGTACTTC
D: TRBD2; size: -; J: TRBJ2-2; V: TRBV5-4; CDR3: CASSFGGRAPTGELFF; DNA: TGTGCCAGCAGCTTCGGCGGGAGGGCCCCAACCGGGGAGCTGTTTTTT
D: -; size: -; J: TRBJ1-2; V: TRBV19; CDR3: CASSIGGGNYGYTF; DNA: TGTGCCAGTAGTATAGGAGGGGGAAACTATGGCTACACCTTC
D: -; size: -; J: TRBJ2-7; V: TRBV5-3; CDR3: CARSLRGRGLGEQYF; DNA: TGTGCCAGAAGCTTAAGGGGAAGGGGTCTGGGCGAGCAGTACTTC